One sample yielded the 26 T cell receptor beta chains listed below, sequenced in a study of long-term antiretroviral therapy in people with HIV. The assay, immunoSEQ v3.0, was run at survey level. The table came from immunoSEQ multiplex PCR; TCRdb's copy has only in-frame clones and leaves some out. Seen here are around 30,000 clones, 94% observed once, and the top ten hold 2.5% to 3.5%. Here the sequenced sample was unsorted PBMCs, taken around 7.4 years after starting antiretroviral therapy. Receptors originate from a man aged 50-60 years with HIV.

V and J are TRBV28 and TRBJ2-6; 10 bases agree with TRBD1. This CDR3 comprises 18 residues. Germline V gene data show CDR1 as MDHEN and CDR2 as SYDVKM. Germline trimming cut 6 bases from V and 0 bases from J; bases unmatched to any gene: 8. CDR3 nucleotide sequence: TGTGCCAGCAGGCTTCCGGGACAGGGGAACTCTGGGGCCAACGTCCTGACTTTC. Protein product: CASRLPGQGNSGANVLTF. The whole variable domain, remainder taken from reference TRBV28 and TRBJ2-6, is DVKVTQSSRYLVKRTGEKVFLECVQDMDHENMFWYRQDPGLGLRLIYFSYDVKMKEKGDIPEGYSVSREKKERFSLILESASTNQTSMYLCASRLPGQGNSGANVLTFGAGSRLTVL.

The rearrangement uses TRBV7-2 and TRBJ1-1; D is ambiguous. Trimming cost V 5 bases and J 3 bases, with 4 bases left between them. The CDR3 consists of 11 residues. CDR1 is SGHTA and CDR2 is FQGNSA in the germline V gene. CDR3 amino acids: CASSLDTEAFF. CDR3 in DNA: TGTGCCAGCAGCCTAGACACTGAAGCTTTCTTT.

The chain has TRBV30 and TRBJ1-1; the D gene is possibly TRBD1 (6 bases). Germline loops: CDR1 GTSNPN, CDR2 SVGIG (reference sequence). The ends were cut back, 5 bases at V and 0 bases at J, with 10 bases in the middle. The CDR3 is 13 amino acids. CDR3: CAWGGHLNTEAFF. Written as DNA, the CDR3 is TGTGCCTGGGGGGGACATTTGAACACTGAAGCTTTCTTT.

The genes are TRBV2 and TRBJ1-2, with unresolved D. The CDR3 is 14 residues long. Germline V gives CDR1 SNHLY, CDR2 FYNNEI. V was shortened by 0 bases and J by 4 bases, with 9 bases between the two germline ends. The CDR3 is CASSEAEQVYGYTF. CDR3 DNA: TGTGCCAGCAGTGAAGCGGAGCAGGTCTATGGCTACACCTTC. Based on the CDR3 plus reference TRBV2 and TRBJ1-2, the full variable domain is EPEVTQTPSHQVTQMGQEVILRCVPISNHLYFYWYRQILGQKVEFLVSFYNNEISEKSEIFDDQFSVERPDGSNFTLKIRSTKLEDSAMYFCASSEAEQVYGYTFGSGTRLTVV.

V is TRBV7-2 and J is TRBJ2-1; D may be TRBD2 (5 bases). Per germline, CDR1 SGHTA and CDR2 FQGNSA. The CDR3 length is 13 residues. Trimming shortened V by 4 bases and J by 9 bases, and 13 bases separated the two germline ends. The CDR3: CASSSDRGGEQFF. As DNA, the CDR3 is TGTGCCAGCAGCTCGGACCGCGGAGGTGAGCAGTTCTTC.

V usage is TRBV2 and J usage is TRBJ2-7, with 8 bases lining up with TRBD1. Germline V gives CDR1 SNHLY, CDR2 FYNNEI. The CDR3 consists of 15 residues. J gave up 5 bases and V 11 bases, and 17 bases lay outside the gene matches. The CDR3 spells CAGSDRVLHFDEQYF. DNA for the CDR3: TGTGCCGGCTCGGACAGGGTCCTCCACTTTGACGAGCAGTACTTC.

The chain carries TRBV5-1 and TRBJ1-4; D is unresolved. V lost 4 bases to trimming and J lost 8 bases, with 18 bases between them. Germline V gene data show CDR1 as SGHRS and CDR2 as YFSETQ. The CDR3 extends over 15 amino acids. The CDR3 protein is CASSTYGGVREKLFF. In DNA, the CDR3 is TGCGCCAGCAGCACCTACGGCGGGGTTCGGGAAAAACTGTTTTTT.

The chain uses TRBV27 and TRBJ2-7; 12 bases map to TRBD2. V shed 5 bases, J shed 0 bases, and the junction held 8 bases outside the gene matches. Germline V CDR1 and CDR2: MNHEY, SMNVEV (reference sequence). CDR3 size: 17 residues. The CDR3 is CASSAGTSGLISYEQYF. In DNA form, the CDR3 reads TGTGCCAGCAGTGCCGGGACTAGCGGGCTTATCTCCTACGAGCAGTACTTC.

CDR3 DNA sequence: TGTGCCAGTAGTGTCCGGGACAGCCACTCTGGGGCCAACGTCCTGACTTTC. It encodes CASSVRDSHSGANVLTF. The chain uses TRBV19 and TRBJ2-6; 7 bases map to TRBD1. The CDR3 sequence is 17 residues long. With 5 bases clipped from V and 0 bases from J, the junction kept 7 bases outside the gene matches. The germline CDR1 and CDR2 sequences are LNHDA and SQIVND (reference sequence).

In nucleotides, the CDR3 is TGCGCCAGCGCTTCGGATAGCGGGGGGGCGGGGACGCAGTATTTT. This codes for CASASDSGGAGTQYF. The chain uses TRBV10-2 and TRBJ2-3; 11 nucleotides agree with TRBD2. This CDR3 has 15 amino acids. Germline V gene lookup returns CDR1 WSHSY and CDR2 SAAADI. V lost 8 bases and J lost 9; bases outside the gene matches: 13.

This rearrangement joins TRBV9 to TRBJ2-3, with TRBD2 matching 9 bases. CDR1 is SGDLS and CDR2 is YYNGEE in the germline V gene. The CDR3 consists of 16 residues. J lost 2 bases, V lost 0 bases, and 4 bases had no gene match. The CDR3: CASSVGLAGYTDTQYF. Here the CDR3 DNA reads TGTGCCAGCAGCGTAGGTCTAGCGGGGTACACAGATACGCAGTATTTT.

V usage is TRBV5-6 and J usage is TRBJ2-3; D unclear. This CDR3 spans 11 amino acids. Germline loops: CDR1 SGHDT, CDR2 YYEEEE. Trimming pared 2 bases from V and 11 bases from J, leaving 9 bases between. Here the CDR3 DNA reads TGTGCCAGCAGCTTCGGTGGCGGGCAGTATTTT. This encodes CASSFGGGQYF.

The gene calls are TRBV5-1 and TRBJ1-2; 8 bases line up with TRBD1. Germline CDR1 SGHRS, CDR2 YFSETQ. CDR3 length: 13 amino acids. V shed 5 bases, J shed 6 bases, and the junction held 6 bases outside the gene matches. CDR3 DNA: TGCGCCAGCAGGGAAGGACAGGGAAATGGCTACACCTTC. This gives the protein CASREGQGNGYTF.

The J gene is TRBJ2-3, the V gene TRBV27; D remains unclear. Germline CDR1 is MNHEY and CDR2 is SMNVEV (reference sequence). This CDR3 has 13 residues. Between the trimmed V and J ends, which lost 0 bases and 2 bases, there was a span of 3 bases. In nucleotides, the CDR3 is TGTGCCAGCAGTTTATCGGTCACAGATACGCAGTATTTT. This encodes CASSLSVTDTQYF.

This clone occurred once. The chain uses TRBV7-2 and TRBJ2-7, with 8 bases lining up with TRBD1. In germline, CDR1 is SGHTA, CDR2 FQGNSA. After removal of 5 bases from V and 5 bases from J, the junction contained 11 bases not matched to a gene. The CDR3 spans 15 residues. CDR3 residues: CASSAYPGQANEQYF. The DNA for the CDR3 is TGTGCCAGCAGCGCCTACCCGGGACAGGCGAACGAGCAGTACTTC. Supplemented by reference TRBV7-2 and TRBJ2-7, the full variable domain reads GAGVSQSPSNKVTEKGKDVELRCDPISGHTALYWYRQSLGQGLEFLIYFQGNSAPDKSGLPSDRFSAERTGGSVSTLTIQRTQQEDSAVYLCASSAYPGQANEQYFGPGTRLTVT.

As DNA, the CDR3 is TGCGCCAGCAGCCAAGGGACAGGGTATGAGCAGTTCTTC. Translation: CASSQGTGYEQFF. The rearrangement joins TRBV4-3 to TRBJ2-1, with TRBD1 identical over 8 bases. With 1 base clipped from V and 8 bases from J, the junction kept 1 base outside the gene matches. Per germline, CDR1 LGHNA and CDR2 YSLEER. This CDR3 comprises 13 residues.

This chain joins TRBV11-2 and TRBJ2-7, with 11 bases aligning to TRBD1. Germline values: CDR1 SGHAT, CDR2 FQNNGV. V lost 5 bases and J lost 2; bases outside the gene matches: 14. This CDR3 comprises 18 residues. The CDR3 DNA reads TGTGCCAGCAGCATCTTTTTAGGGACAGGGGGTCGCGCCTACGAGCAGTACTTC. It codes for CASSIFLGTGGRAYEQYF.

The gene calls are TRBV7-2 and TRBJ1-1; 9 nucleotides agree with TRBD1. The CDR3 consists of 16 residues. Trimming at V came to 5 bases and at J to 4 bases, leaving 11 bases not matched to a gene. Germline CDR1 SGHTA, CDR2 FQGNSA. The CDR3 sequence is CASSRQTGQGSTEAFF. As DNA, the CDR3 is TGTGCCAGCAGCCGCCAAACGGGACAGGGTTCCACTGAAGCTTTCTTT. The full variable domain, its missing parts supplied by reference TRBV7-2 and TRBJ1-1, is GAGVSQSPSNKVTEKGKDVELRCDPISGHTALYWYRQSLGQGLEFLIYFQGNSAPDKSGLPSDRFSAERTGGSVSTLTIQRTQQEDSAVYLCASSRQTGQGSTEAFFGQGTRLTVV.

CDR3 in amino acids: CASSELKGSTDTQYF. The DNA for the CDR3 is TGTGCCAGCAGTGAATTGAAAGGGAGCACAGATACGCAGTATTTT. The chain recombines TRBV25-1 with TRBJ2-3; D is uncertain. The germline gives CDR1 MGHDK, CDR2 SYGVNS. The CDR3 runs to 15 residues. Trimming removed 1 base at V and 0 bases at J, with 8 bases between.

The chain couples TRBV6-1 to TRBJ2-7, with D tentatively TRBD2 (5 bases). Germline loops: CDR1 MNHNS, CDR2 SASEGT. The CDR3 sequence is 11 residues long. V was pared by 10 bases and J by 6 bases, with 13 bases between. CDR3 residues: CATGNSGEQYF. CDR3 sequence (DNA): TGTGCCACGGGAAACTCGGGCGAGCAGTACTTC.

The J gene is TRBJ2-2, the V gene TRBV6-6; D uncertain. This CDR3 contains 13 residues. V was cut by 7 bases and J by 7 bases, with 13 bases left in between. Germline values: CDR1 MNHNY, CDR2 SVGAGI (reference sequence). CDR3 amino acids: CASTKTSGGELFF. The CDR3 region has the DNA TGTGCCAGCACCAAAACATCGGGCGGGGAGCTGTTTTTT.

This chain links TRBV27 with TRBJ2-7, with TRBD1 matching 8 bases. The CDR3 totals 15 residues. V lost 0 bases to trimming and J lost 5 bases; unmatched junction nucleotides: 6. CDR1 is MNHEY and CDR2 is SMNVEV in the germline V gene (reference sequence). The CDR3 nucleotides read TGTGCCAGCAGTTTATCCAGGGGGCTATTGAACGAGCAGTACTTC. Protein sequence: CASSLSRGLLNEQYF.

The V call is TRBV19, the J call TRBJ2-2; D gene unclear. Germline-derived CDR1 and CDR2 are LNHDA and SQIVND (reference sequence). The CDR3 runs 12 residues. V lost 8 bases and J 7 bases, leaving 11 bases between the germline ends. The CDR3 spells CASGNWNGELFF. The CDR3 region has the DNA TGTGCCAGTGGCAATTGGAACGGGGAGCTGTTTTTT.

This sequence joins TRBV18 and TRBJ1-3; no clear D gene. The CDR3 has 14 amino acids. Germline CDR1 and CDR2: KGHSH and LQKENI. Trimming took 4 bases from V and 0 from J, leaving 7 bases between them. The CDR3 loop reads CASSLPGSGNTIYF. The CDR3, as DNA: TGTGCCAGCTCACTTCCCGGCTCTGGAAACACCATATATTTT.

The rearrangement joins TRBV7-9 to TRBJ2-5; D possibly corresponds to TRBD1 (6 bases). This CDR3 is 15 amino acids long. Trimming took 1 base from V and 2 from J, leaving 11 bases between them. CDR1 and CDR2 from the germline V gene are SEHNR and FQNEAQ (reference sequence). The CDR3, as DNA: TGTGCCAGCAGCTTAGGACAGGCGTTGCAAGAGACCCAGTACTTC. Translating it yields CASSLGQALQETQYF.

The chain is built from TRBV5-6 and TRBJ1-5; D might be TRBD1 (5 bases). This CDR3 has 14 amino acids. V lost 4 bases and J lost 4, with 12 bases in between. Looked up from germline, CDR1 is SGHDT and CDR2 is YYEEEE. In DNA form, the CDR3 reads TGTGCCAGCAGCGCCCGGGGCCCGAATCAGCCCCAGCATTTT. Translated, it gives CASSARGPNQPQHF.